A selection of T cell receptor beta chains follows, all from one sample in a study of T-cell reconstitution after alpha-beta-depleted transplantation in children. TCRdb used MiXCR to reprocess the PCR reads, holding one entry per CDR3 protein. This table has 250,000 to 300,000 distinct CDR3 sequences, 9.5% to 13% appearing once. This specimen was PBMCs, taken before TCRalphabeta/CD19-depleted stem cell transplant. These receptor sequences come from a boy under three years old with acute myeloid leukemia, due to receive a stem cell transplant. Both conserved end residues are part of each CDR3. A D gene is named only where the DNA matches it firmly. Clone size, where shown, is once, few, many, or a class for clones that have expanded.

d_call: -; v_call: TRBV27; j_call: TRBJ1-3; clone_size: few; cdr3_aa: CASSLSVGHNSGNTIYF; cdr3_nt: TGTGCCAGCAGTTTATCCGTGGGTCACAACTCTGGAAACACCATATATTTT
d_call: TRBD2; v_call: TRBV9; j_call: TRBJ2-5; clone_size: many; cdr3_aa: CASSASGTQETQYF; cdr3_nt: TGTGCCAGCAGCGCTAGCGGGACGCAAGAGACCCAGTACTTC
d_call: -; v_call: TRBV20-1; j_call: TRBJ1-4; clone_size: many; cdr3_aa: CSGGQGNEKLFF; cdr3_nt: TGCAGTGGGGGGCAGGGGAATGAAAAACTGTTTTTT
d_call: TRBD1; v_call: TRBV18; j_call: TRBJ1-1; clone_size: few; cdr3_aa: CASSSQGGNTEAFF; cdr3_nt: TGTGCCAGCTCATCACAGGGGGGGAACACTGAAGCTTTCTTT
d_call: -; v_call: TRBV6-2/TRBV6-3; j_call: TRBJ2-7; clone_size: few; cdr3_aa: CASSYGSGWRPSATYEQYF; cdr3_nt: TGTGCCAGCAGTTATGGTTCAGGGTGGAGGCCTAGCGCGACCTACGAGCAGTACTTC
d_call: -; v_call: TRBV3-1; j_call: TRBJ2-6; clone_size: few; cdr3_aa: CASSQEGRAAGANVLTF; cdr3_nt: TGTGCCAGCAGCCAAGAAGGACGGGCGGCTGGGGCCAACGTCCTGACTTTC
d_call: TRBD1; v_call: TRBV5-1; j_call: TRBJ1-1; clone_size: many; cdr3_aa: CASSLWTGENTEAFF; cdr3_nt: TGCGCCAGCAGCTTATGGACAGGGGAGAACACTGAAGCTTTCTTT
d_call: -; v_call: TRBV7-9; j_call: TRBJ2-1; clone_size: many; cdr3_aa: CASSSIAEGYNEQFF; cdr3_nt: TGTGCCAGCAGTTCCATAGCGGAGGGATACAATGAGCAGTTCTTC
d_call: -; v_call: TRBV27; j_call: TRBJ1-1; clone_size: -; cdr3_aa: CASSLSSGREAFF; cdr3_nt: TGTGCCAGCAGTTTATCTAGTGGCAGGGAAGCTTTCTTT
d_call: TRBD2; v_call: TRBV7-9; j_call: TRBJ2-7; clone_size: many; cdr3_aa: CASSLEVAGPYEQYF; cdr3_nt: TGTGCCAGCAGCTTAGAAGTAGCGGGGCCCTACGAGCAGTACTTC
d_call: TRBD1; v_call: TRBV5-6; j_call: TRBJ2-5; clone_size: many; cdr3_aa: CASSLPTGGLETQYF; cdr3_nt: TGTGCCAGCAGCCTCCCGACAGGGGGCTTAGAGACCCAGTACTTC